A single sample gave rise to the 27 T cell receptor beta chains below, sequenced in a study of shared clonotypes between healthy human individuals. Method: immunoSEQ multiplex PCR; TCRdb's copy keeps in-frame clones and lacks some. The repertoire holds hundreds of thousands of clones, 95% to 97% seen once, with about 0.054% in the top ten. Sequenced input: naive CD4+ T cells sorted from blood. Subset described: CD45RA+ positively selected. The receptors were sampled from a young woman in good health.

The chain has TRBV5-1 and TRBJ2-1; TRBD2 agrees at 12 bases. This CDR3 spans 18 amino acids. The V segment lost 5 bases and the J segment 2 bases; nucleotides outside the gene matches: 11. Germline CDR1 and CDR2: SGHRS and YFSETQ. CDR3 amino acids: CASRRTSGNRAPYNEQFF. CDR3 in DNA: TGCGCCAGCAGGCGGACTAGCGGGAACAGGGCGCCCTACAATGAGCAGTTCTTC.

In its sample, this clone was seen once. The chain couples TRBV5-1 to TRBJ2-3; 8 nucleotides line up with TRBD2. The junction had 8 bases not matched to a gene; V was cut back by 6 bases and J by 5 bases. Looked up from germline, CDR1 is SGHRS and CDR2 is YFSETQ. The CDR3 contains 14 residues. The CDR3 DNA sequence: TGCGCCAGCACCCTGGGACTAGGACAAGATACGCAGTATTTT. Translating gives CASTLGLGQDTQYF.

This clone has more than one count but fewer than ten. In nucleotides, the CDR3 is TGTGCCAGTAGAACCGGGACAGGGTTAGGCGAGCAGTACTTC. Protein: CASRTGTGLGEQYF. The chain employs TRBV19 and TRBJ2-7, with 9 bases fitting TRBD1. The CDR3 is made up of 14 amino acids. From germline, CDR1 is LNHDA and CDR2 SQIVND (reference sequence). Trimming cost V 6 bases and J 6 bases; bases outside gene matches: 9.

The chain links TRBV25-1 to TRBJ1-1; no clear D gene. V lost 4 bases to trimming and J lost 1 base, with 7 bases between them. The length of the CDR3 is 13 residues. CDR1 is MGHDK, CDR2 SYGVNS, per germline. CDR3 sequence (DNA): TGTGCCAGCAGTGTGGGCAGGAACACTGAAGCTTTCTTT. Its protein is CASSVGRNTEAFF.

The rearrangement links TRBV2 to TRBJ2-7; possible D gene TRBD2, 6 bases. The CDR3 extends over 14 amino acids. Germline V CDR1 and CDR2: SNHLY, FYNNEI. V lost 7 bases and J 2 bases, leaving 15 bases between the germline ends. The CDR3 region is CASIIGAGAYEQYF. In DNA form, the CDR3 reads TGTGCCAGCATTATCGGAGCGGGTGCCTACGAGCAGTACTTC. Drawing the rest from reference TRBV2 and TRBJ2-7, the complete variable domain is EPEVTQTPSHQVTQMGQEVILRCVPISNHLYFYWYRQILGQKVEFLVSFYNNEISEKSEIFDDQFSVERPDGSNFTLKIRSTKLEDSAMYFCASIIGAGAYEQYFGPGTRLTVT.

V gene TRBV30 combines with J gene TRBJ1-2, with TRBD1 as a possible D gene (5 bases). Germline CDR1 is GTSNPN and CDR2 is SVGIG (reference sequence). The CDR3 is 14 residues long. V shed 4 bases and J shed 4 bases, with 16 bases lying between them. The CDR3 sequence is CAWTQRGFIYGYTF. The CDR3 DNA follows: TGTGCCTGGACACAAAGGGGTTTTATCTATGGCTACACCTTC. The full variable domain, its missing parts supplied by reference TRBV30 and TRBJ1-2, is SQTIHQWPATLVQPVGSPLSLECTVEGTSNPNLYWYRQAAGRGLQLLFYSVGIGQISSEVPQNLSASRPQDRQFILSSKKLLLSDSGFYLCAWTQRGFIYGYTFGSGTRLTVV.

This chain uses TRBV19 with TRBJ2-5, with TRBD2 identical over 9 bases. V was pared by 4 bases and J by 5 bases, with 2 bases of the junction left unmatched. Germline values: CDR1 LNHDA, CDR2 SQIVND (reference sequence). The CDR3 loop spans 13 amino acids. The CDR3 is CASSTSGKETQYF. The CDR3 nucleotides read TGTGCCAGTAGTACTAGCGGGAAGGAGACCCAGTACTTC.

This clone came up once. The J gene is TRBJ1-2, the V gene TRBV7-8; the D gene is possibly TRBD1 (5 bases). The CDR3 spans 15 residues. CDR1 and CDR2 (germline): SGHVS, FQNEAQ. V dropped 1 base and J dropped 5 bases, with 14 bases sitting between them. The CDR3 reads CASSLERWGNYGYTF. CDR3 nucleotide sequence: TGTGCCAGCAGCTTAGAGCGTTGGGGCAATTATGGCTACACCTTC.

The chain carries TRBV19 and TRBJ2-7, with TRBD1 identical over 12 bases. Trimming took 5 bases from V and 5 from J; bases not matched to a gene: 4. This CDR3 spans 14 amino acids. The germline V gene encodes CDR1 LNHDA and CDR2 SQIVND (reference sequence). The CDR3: CASSPRDRGHEQYF. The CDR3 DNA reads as TGTGCCAGTAGTCCCCGGGACAGGGGGCACGAGCAGTACTTC.

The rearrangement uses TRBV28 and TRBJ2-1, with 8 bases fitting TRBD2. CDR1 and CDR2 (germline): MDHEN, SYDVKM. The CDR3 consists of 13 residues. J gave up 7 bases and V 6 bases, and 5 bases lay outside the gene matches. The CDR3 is CASSQTGGNEQFF. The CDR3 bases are TGTGCCAGCAGCCAAACGGGGGGGAATGAGCAGTTCTTC.

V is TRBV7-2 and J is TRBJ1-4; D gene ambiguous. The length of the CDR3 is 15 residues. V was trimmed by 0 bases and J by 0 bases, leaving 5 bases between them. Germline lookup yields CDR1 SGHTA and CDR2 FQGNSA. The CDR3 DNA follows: TGTGCCAGCAGCTTAGCCGCAGCAACTAATGAAAAACTGTTTTTT. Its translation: CASSLAAATNEKLFF.

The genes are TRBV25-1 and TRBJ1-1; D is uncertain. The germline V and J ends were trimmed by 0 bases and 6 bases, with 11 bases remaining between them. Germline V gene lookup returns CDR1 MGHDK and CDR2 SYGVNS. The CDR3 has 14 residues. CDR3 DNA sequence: TGTGCCAGCAGTGAATATTCCCCGGTGGCTGAAGCTTTCTTT. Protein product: CASSEYSPVAEAFF.

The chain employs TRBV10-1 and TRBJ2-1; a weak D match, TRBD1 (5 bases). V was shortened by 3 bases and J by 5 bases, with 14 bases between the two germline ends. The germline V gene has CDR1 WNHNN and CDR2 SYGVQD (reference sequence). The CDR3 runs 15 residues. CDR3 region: CASSDEQDTNNEQFF. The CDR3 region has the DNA TGCGCCAGCAGTGATGAACAGGACACCAACAATGAGCAGTTCTTC.

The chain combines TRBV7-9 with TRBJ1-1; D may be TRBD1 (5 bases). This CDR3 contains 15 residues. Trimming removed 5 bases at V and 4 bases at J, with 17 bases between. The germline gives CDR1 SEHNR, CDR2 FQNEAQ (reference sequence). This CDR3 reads CASSAPRGGGTEAFF. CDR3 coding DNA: TGTGCCAGCAGCGCCCCTAGGGGCGGGGGCACTGAAGCTTTCTTT.

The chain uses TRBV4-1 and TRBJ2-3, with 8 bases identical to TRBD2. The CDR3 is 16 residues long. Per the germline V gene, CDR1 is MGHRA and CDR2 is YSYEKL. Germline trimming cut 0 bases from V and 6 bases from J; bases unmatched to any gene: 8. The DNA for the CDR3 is TGCGCCAGCAGCCAAGATAACCGGGAGGGCGTCGATACGCAGTATTTT. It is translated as CASSQDNREGVDTQYF.

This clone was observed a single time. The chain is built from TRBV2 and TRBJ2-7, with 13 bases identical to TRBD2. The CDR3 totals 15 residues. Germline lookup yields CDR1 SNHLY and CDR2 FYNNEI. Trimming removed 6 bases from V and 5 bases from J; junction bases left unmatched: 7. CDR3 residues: CASRSRLAGGDEQYF. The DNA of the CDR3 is TGTGCCAGCAGGTCCCGACTAGCGGGAGGTGACGAGCAGTACTTC.

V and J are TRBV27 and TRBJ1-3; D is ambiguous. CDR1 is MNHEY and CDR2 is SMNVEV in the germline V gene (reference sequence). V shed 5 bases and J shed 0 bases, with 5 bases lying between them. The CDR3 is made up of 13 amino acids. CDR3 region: CASSPNSGNTIYF. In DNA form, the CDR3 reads TGTGCCAGCAGTCCCAACTCTGGAAACACCATATATTTT.

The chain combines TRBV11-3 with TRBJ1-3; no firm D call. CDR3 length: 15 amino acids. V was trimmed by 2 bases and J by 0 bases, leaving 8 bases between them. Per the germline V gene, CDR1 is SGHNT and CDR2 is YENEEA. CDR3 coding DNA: TGTGCCAGCAGCTTAAGCGGGGTCTCTGGAAACACCATATATTTT. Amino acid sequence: CASSLSGVSGNTIYF.

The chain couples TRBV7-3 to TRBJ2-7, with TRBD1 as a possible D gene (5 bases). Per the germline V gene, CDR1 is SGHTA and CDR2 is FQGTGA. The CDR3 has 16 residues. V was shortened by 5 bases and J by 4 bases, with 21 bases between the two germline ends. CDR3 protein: CASSPDGYDSSYEQYF. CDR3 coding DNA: TGTGCCAGCAGCCCAGACGGTTACGACAGCTCGTACGAGCAGTACTTC.

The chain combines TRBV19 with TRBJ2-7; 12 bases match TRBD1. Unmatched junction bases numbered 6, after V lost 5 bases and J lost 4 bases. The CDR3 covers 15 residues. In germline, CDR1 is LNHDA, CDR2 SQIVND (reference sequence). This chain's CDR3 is CASSEMGQGAYEQYF. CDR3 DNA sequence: TGTGCCAGTAGTGAAATGGGACAGGGGGCTTACGAGCAGTACTTC.

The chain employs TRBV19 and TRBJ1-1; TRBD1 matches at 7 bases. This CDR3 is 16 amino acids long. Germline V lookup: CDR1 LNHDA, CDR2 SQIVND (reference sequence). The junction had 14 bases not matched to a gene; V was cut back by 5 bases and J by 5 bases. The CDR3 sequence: CASSRGWQGDHTEAFF. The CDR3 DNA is TGTGCCAGTAGTCGCGGGTGGCAGGGGGATCATACTGAAGCTTTCTTT. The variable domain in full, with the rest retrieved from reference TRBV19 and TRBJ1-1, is DGGITQSPKYLFRKEGQNVTLSCEQNLNHDAMYWYRQDPGQGLRLIYYSQIVNDFQKGDIAEGYSVSREKKESFPLTVTSAQKNPTAFYLCASSRGWQGDHTEAFFGQGTRLTVV.

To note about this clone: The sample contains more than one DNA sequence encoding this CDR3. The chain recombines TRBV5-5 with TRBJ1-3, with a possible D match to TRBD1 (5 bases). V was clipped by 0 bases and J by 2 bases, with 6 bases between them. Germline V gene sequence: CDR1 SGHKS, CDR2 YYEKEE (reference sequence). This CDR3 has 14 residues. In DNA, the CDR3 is TGTGCCAGCAGCTTGGGAGGGGCTGGAAACACCATATATTTT. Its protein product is CASSLGGAGNTIYF.

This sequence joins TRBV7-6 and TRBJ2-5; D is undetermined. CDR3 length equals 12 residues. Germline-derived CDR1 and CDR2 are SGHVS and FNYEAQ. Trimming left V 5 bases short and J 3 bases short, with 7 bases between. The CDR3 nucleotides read TGTGCCAGCAGCAAGGTAGAAGAGACCCAGTACTTC. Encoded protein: CASSKVEETQYF.

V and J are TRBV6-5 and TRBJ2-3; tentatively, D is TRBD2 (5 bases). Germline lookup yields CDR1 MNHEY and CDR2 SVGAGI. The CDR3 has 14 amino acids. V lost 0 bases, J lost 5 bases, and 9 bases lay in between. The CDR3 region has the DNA TGTGCCAGCAGTTACTCGAGGGATAAAGATACGCAGTATTTT. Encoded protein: CASSYSRDKDTQYF.

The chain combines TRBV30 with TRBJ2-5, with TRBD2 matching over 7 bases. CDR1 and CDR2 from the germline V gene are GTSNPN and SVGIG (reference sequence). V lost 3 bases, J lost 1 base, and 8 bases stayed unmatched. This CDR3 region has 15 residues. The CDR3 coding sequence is TGTGCCTGGAGCTCAGGACTAGTCCCCCAAGAGACCCAGTACTTC. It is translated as CAWSSGLVPQETQYF.

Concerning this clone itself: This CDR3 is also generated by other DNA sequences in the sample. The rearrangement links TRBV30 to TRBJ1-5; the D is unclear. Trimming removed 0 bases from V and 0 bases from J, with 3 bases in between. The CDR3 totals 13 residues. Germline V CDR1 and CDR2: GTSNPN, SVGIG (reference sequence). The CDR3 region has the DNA TGTGCCTGGAGTGTACGTAGCAATCAGCCCCAGCATTTT. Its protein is CAWSVRSNQPQHF.

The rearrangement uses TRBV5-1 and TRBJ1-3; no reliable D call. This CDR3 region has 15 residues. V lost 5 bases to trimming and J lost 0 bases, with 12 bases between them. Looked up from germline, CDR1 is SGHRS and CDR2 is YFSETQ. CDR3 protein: CASRVGFDSGNTIYF. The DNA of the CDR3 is TGCGCCAGCAGGGTGGGATTCGACTCTGGAAACACCATATATTTT.